The clone carrying this T cell receptor (beta chain) showed up just a few times. This specimen comes from a study of PD-1 blockade in classical Hodgkin lymphoma. Germline V gene data show CDR1 as MDHEN and CDR2 as SYDVKM. The V and J ends lost 8 bases and 0 bases respectively, with 10 bases between them. The CDR3 contains 13 residues. The assay was immunoSEQ multiplex PCR, and TCRdb's table has in-frame clones only and misses some. The data hold 45,000 to 50,000 clones, with around 80% observed a single time. Every patient had relapsed following autologous stem cell transplantation, and cohorts differed in brentuximab vedotin exposure.

The TCR was taken from a human donor with classical Hodgkin lymphoma. The rearrangement links TRBV28 to TRBJ1-2; D gene ambiguous. Sequences were derived from peripheral blood mononuclear cells (PBMCs), sampled before the second cycle of nivolumab. This CDR3 reads CASVLSANYGYTF. DNA for the CDR3: TGTGCCAGCGTTTTATCAGCTAACTATGGCTACACCTTC.